This record looks at one T cell receptor beta chain sequence and its context. This clone was counted a single time. The antigen it binds to is not known. Qualities for individual bases were not recorded, and no much larger clone is one base off. The cohort comprised approximately 700 healthy bone marrow donors. At the time of sampling, all cohort members were nominally healthy, though unrecorded immune exposures were likely present. The donor tested CMV seronegative and was one of the 352 seronegative cohort members. A peripheral blood sample was collected from each donor, and TCR beta sequencing was performed on peripheral blood mononuclear cells. The Qiagen DNeasy Blood Extraction Kit was used to extract genomic DNA from the blood cell samples. Library preparation was by the immunoSEQ multiplex PCR assay. The multiplex PCR relied on a mix of 60 forward primers for TCR Vbeta segments and 13 reverse primers for TCR Jbeta segments. The CDR3 region of rearranged TCR beta genes was amplified from genomic DNA by a multiplex PCR assay. The amplified TCR beta libraries were sequenced on the Illumina HiSeq System as 87-base-pair reads. Under the source paper's analysis protocol: Across the 670 or so repertoires, a later analysis counted tens of millions of unique TCR beta chains, some 11 million of which were shared by at least two donors. Raw reads were error-corrected and collapsed into unique sequences by a nearest-neighbor algorithm in which closely related sequences were merged to remove PCR and sequencing errors. CDR3 sequences were aligned to IMGT reference sequences to assign V, D and J gene segments. For a sequence to be retained, at least a six-nucleotide match to both a V gene segment and a J gene segment was required. Rearrangements were called productive when the CDR3 lacked stop codons and stayed in frame with V and J; all others were non-productive. Following IMGT convention, CDR3 was defined as the stretch from the second conserved V-encoded cysteine to the conserved J-encoded phenylalanine. The earlier analysis of about 500 of the donors excluded sequences that lacked an unambiguous match to a single V gene segment. In an earlier analysis of several hundred of the donors, V segments were called functional above 56.7% productive rearrangements and were called segregating when the between-donor standard deviation exceeded 5%. A statistical classification framework was built for diagnosing cytomegalovirus status from the catalog of TCR beta chain sequences. In a later analysis, TCR nucleotide sequences were compared against IMGT/GENE-DB human TR gene sequences so that V and J genes could be assigned. A later analysis assigned CDR3 sequences and most-parsimonious VDJ recombination scenarios with the TCRdist pipeline. In a later analysis, every TCR beta chain was defined by the combination of its CDR3 amino acid sequence and its V-gene family, and reads without a unique V-gene family were dropped. In a later analysis, some 600 highly shared, low-generation-probability nucleotide sequences were removed to address suspected cross-contamination and a sequencing artifact. For each public chain, a later analysis derived a clonal expansion index from normalized ranks of inferred template counts within each repertoire. In a later analysis, generation probabilities were computed using a VDJ recombination model fitted to out-of-frame rearrangements, and the results were checked against IGoR. In a later analysis, TCR-TCR, TCR-HLA and TCR-CMV co-occurrence was scored with hypergeometric tests, and a repertoire-size bias correction was applied to TCR pairs. A later analysis estimated false discovery rates by permuting HLA or CMV assignments 20 times. In a later analysis, co-occurring TCRs were grouped using DBSCAN, and TCRdist sequence similarity was added for clustering within HLA-allele-positive subsets. Repertoires with fewer than 30,000 or more than 120,000 public chains, plus five repertoires with anomalous nucleotide sharing, were excluded from co-occurrence clustering. TCRdb mirrors the immuneACCESS table, restricted to in-frame sequences. Some clones are absent from its copies; in checked studies, under half trace to an unresolved V gene, and the reason for the others is unknown. The V and J calls and clone size come from that table; D and trimming were worked out from the DNA. The sample data list under 200,000 clones, and under 90% of these were observed just once. Around 2% of the sample is taken by the ten largest.

The data belong to a study of cytomegalovirus exposure and HLA in healthy donors (dated by TCRdb to 2016 to 2017). For the study in its entirety: According to an earlier analysis of a few hundred of the donors, about 179 million T cells yielded over 100 million unique TCR beta sequences and approximately 280 Gb of sequence data. Of the approximately 400 genotyped donors, over 70% fell in the genetic ancestry cluster associated with self-reported Caucasian donors. The later analysis used no new phenotypic data to find candidate immune exposures, relying instead on TCR beta sequences and their occurrence across donors. To predict cytomegalovirus infection status, the study brought together high-throughput TCR immunosequencing, statistical association of individual TCRs with disease status, and machine learning. Every repertoire in the discovery cohort had been generated on one and the same sequencing platform. To decide whether each TCR beta V gene segment behaved as functional or pseudogenic, an earlier analysis of 587 of the donors relied on high-throughput TCR beta sequencing. Along with the approximately 670-subject first cohort, a separate validation cohort of around 120 different subjects was used. Donor age, sex, ethnicity and CMV serostatus were compiled alongside the repertoire data. HLA typing covered class I and class II loci at four-digit resolution. The study used immunosequencing to profile the T cell repertoires of around 600 subjects and linked those repertoires to cytomegalovirus serostatus. An early release that covered about 600 HLA-typed donors contained 250 to 350 gigabases of sequencing data and tens of millions of unique TCR sequences. Genome-wide SNP genotypes for about 60% of the 666 donors were used in a later genetic analysis, which treated that subset as a discovery cohort. About five DR-DQ haplotypes were handled as single units for association and clustering because linkage in the cohort was strong. The study aimed to test whether cataloging public T cell receptors could reveal signatures of past pathogen exposure. On average, 235,054 unique TCR beta nucleotide sequences were sequenced per donor among a few hundred genotyped donors of the cohort, with 15% to 20% of those sequences being non-productive. To study patterns of TCR occurrence, a later analysis re-analyzed previously published TCR beta repertoires from 550 to 800 donors and added high-resolution HLA genotyping. Typing coverage varied by locus: about 620-630 donors for A, B, C, DRB1 and DQB1; more than 500 for DQA1; nearly 610 for DPA1; around 490 for DPB1. Study-wide findings and limitations: Strong co-occurrence of HLA alleles, especially DR and DQ, made assigning TCR associations to individual alleles difficult. The study listed over 150 TCR beta chains as associated with cytomegalovirus. Several of the top co-occurrence clusters appeared to be linked to parvovirus B19, influenza, CMV and Epstein-Barr virus, according to a later analysis. Linkage disequilibrium might explain the correlated functional status among segregating V segments, but an unknown experimental factor could not be ruled out. A cluster of highly shared sequence variants was judged likely to represent a technical artifact of the sequencing pipeline. About 15 rarely observed V segments, including chromosome 9 orphons, were excluded from the earlier analysis of some 590 of the donors because counts were too low. Immune exposure information for the cohort was limited to CMV serostatus. In a later analysis, HLA-associated TCR beta chains were found to be more clonally expanded and to have lower generation probabilities than equally common non-associated chains. Most TCR sequences were seen in very few donors, while some public TCRs were found in many individuals. Compared with the roughly 670-donor mean, donors in an Asian-associated ancestry cluster had fewer N-insertions in productive TCRs, according to a later genetic analysis. In a later genetic analysis, a missense DCLRE1C variant was associated with V-gene and J-gene trimming of TCR beta chains, and the association was replicated in an independent cohort. According to a later analysis, TCR association rates differed among HLA loci, with DRB1 alleles showing the most associated TCRs and HLA-C alleles showing the fewest. The cohort was sequenced for TCR beta chains only, and without alpha or paired-chain data the features that could be detected were limited. The presence/absence analyses assumed that sequencing depth was roughly uniform across donors, and that assumption may not be true. It was suggested by the authors that the approach could potentially be generalized to other disease states and immunological phenotypes. In vitro tests confirmed that a few of the cytomegalovirus-associated TCR beta chains recognize cytomegalovirus antigens. At a false discovery rate of 0.05, a later analysis linked under 20,000 TCR beta sequences to specific HLA alleles. According to a later analysis, most CMV-associated TCR beta chains appeared to be HLA-restricted, and the HLA associations seemed to be driven largely by CMV exposure. An earlier analysis of some 590 of the donors showed that most TCR beta V segments appeared in productive rearrangements either about 87% or about 30% of the time, which broadly matched IMGT annotations. Because some donors lacked HLA typing at each locus, the association tests relied only on the typed subset. Some IMGT-functional V segments, including TRBV6-2 and TRBV6-3, could not be distinguished by the 87-base-pair reads and were therefore excluded. Cytomegalovirus status was reported to be diagnosed by the classifier with high specificity and sensitivity in both the original and validation cohorts. A further reported finding was that TCR beta sequences accurately predicted the HLA-A and HLA-B alleles for most subjects in the first cohort.

Trimming at the junction amounts to 1 base on V and 4 bases on J, and the germline ends lie 11 bases apart. The CDR3 covers 14 residues, taking in both the cysteine and the phenylalanine. Solely the CDR3 DNA is kept, with 42 bases framed from the first base. The germline V gene sets CDR1 to SGHAT and CDR2 to FQNNGV. This sequence was found in a man younger than 35 in good health and CMV-seronegative. The V and J genes are TRBV11-2 and TRBJ2-7; TRBD2 is possibly the D segment (6 matching bases). The specimen was PBMCs. The DNA sequence follows: TGTGCCAGCAGCTTAGGGGTGGGGGGTTACGAGCAGTACTTC. Translated, it gives CASSLGVGGYEQYF.